This TCR beta chain was sequenced for a study of OX40 agonist ivuxolimab in advanced cancers. The CDR3 has 16 residues. V shed 4 bases and J 11 bases; nucleotides not matched to a gene: 19. The germline gives CDR1 SGHKS, CDR2 YYEKEE (reference sequence). Assay used: immunoSEQ multiplex PCR; TCRdb lists only in-frame clones, some missing. The sample lists 70,000 to 85,000 clones, approximately 86% occurring once. The sequence was obtained from an adult with an advanced solid tumor such as melanoma, head and neck, liver or kidney cancer. This rearrangement joins TRBV5-5 to TRBJ2-5; 8 nucleotides match TRBD1. Sequences were derived from CD4+ or CD8+ T cells sorted from blood, sampled in a trial of the OX40 agonist ivuxolimab. CDR3 sequence reads: CASSPGQGIIRSEQYF. DNA for the CDR3: TGTGCCAGCAGCCCCGGACAGGGTATCATCAGGAGTGAGCAGTACTTC.